This T cell receptor (beta chain) was sequenced for a study of vaccination and CD4 T cells after COVID-19. Study at large: With a range of 35 to 161, the median interval from diagnosis to drawing post-COVID samples was around 100 days. Control wells got either CEFX epitopes, HIV-1 Nef peptides, or no peptide at all.

The Oncomine TCR Beta short-read assay sequenced DNA from cultured CD4+ T cells. Each CDR3 protein is one row after TCRdb ran MiXCR on the PCR reads. The sample lists several thousand distinct CDR3 sequences, roughly 44% occurring once. Treatment described: approximately nine-day PBMC culture with coronavirus spike peptide pools or control peptides (ViraFEST assay). During the years 2011-2018, before the COVID-19 pandemic, the unexposed donor's CD4+ T cells were collected. Peptide pool stimulation in ViraFEST expanded antigen-specific T cells, whose TCRs were then sequenced. The probes, which were SARS-CoV-2 S/N and four cold-coronavirus spikes, were applied to unexposed-donor CD4+ T cells, cells permitting. Trimming stripped 4 bases from V and 6 bases from J, with 10 bases between. CDR3 length equals 14 residues. Germline CDR1 and CDR2: MNHNS and SASEGT. As concerns this clonotype: Its cognate antigen is unknown.

The chain employs TRBV6-1 and TRBJ1-6; D not certain. Sequencing was performed on CD4+ T cells from blood, cultured in vitro. The source is a human donor in good health. The CDR3 protein is CASSVGQTNSPLHF. The CDR3 bases are TGTGCCAGCAGTGTCGGTCAGACTAATTCACCCCTCCACTTT.